The 18 T cell receptor beta chains presented below share a single source sample, sequenced in a study of blood T cell repertoires in COVID-19. Method: immunoSEQ multiplex PCR; TCRdb's copy keeps in-frame clones and lacks some. This sample carries 130,000 or so clones, 84% of them seen once, and the ten largest clones take around 3.2%. The sample comprised PBMCs or T cells enriched from blood (not recorded which). The receptors here all came from a woman aged 45-65 years with acute COVID-19.

V usage is TRBV19 and J usage is TRBJ2-1; 12 bases line up with TRBD2. CDR1 LNHDA and CDR2 SQIVND come from the germline V gene (reference sequence). The CDR3 is made up of 16 amino acids. Trimming cost V 10 bases and J 0 bases; bases outside gene matches: 7. The CDR3 region is CATTQTSGSSYNEQFF. The CDR3 region has the DNA TGTGCCACTACCCAGACTAGCGGGAGCTCCTACAATGAGCAGTTCTTC. Using reference TRBV19 and TRBJ2-1 for the parts outside the CDR3, the full variable domain is DGGITQSPKYLFRKEGQNVTLSCEQNLNHDAMYWYRQDPGQGLRLIYYSQIVNDFQKGDIAEGYSVSREKKESFPLTVTSAQKNPTAFYLCATTQTSGSSYNEQFFGPGTRLTVL.

The chain has TRBV19 and TRBJ2-1; TRBD2 matches 9 bases. From germline, CDR1 is LNHDA and CDR2 SQIVND (reference sequence). The CDR3 is 15 amino acids. The V segment lost 5 bases and the J segment 12 bases; nucleotides outside the gene matches: 14. The CDR3 region is CASSPASGAQFGQFF. The CDR3 coding sequence is TGTGCCAGTAGTCCCGCTAGCGGGGCACAGTTTGGGCAGTTCTTC.

The genes are TRBV5-1 and TRBJ1-3, with D possibly being TRBD1 (6 bases). V was shortened by 3 bases and J by 5 bases, with 15 bases between the two germline ends. Germline-derived CDR1 and CDR2 are SGHRS and YFSETQ. The CDR3 runs 15 residues. CDR3 in DNA: TGCGCCAGCAGCTCTGACAGGTTTTCTAGAAACACCATATATTTT. Translated: CASSSDRFSRNTIYF.

V and J are TRBV12-3 or TRBV12-4 and TRBJ2-7; 10 bases map to TRBD2. Trimming at V came to 8 bases and at J to 8 bases, leaving 9 bases not matched to a gene. The CDR3 consists of 13 residues. The CDR3 loop reads CASGLAGVRQQYF. The CDR3 nucleotides read TGTGCCAGCGGTCTAGCGGGAGTGCGACAGCAGTACTTC.

In nucleotides, the CDR3 is TGTGCCAGCAGCCATACTAGCGGCTCCTACGAGCAGTACTTC. Its protein product is CASSHTSGSYEQYF. V is TRBV4-2 and J is TRBJ2-7, with 8 nucleotides matching TRBD2. V trimming: 3 bases; J trimming: 0 bases; junction bases outside the gene matches: 1. Looked up from germline, CDR1 is LGHNA and CDR2 is YNFKEQ. This CDR3 is built from 14 residues.

V is TRBV24-1 and J is TRBJ1-5, with D possibly matching TRBD1 (5 bases). Germline CDR1 reads KGHDR; CDR2 reads SFDVKD. V gave up 10 bases and J gave up 4 bases, with 13 bases separating them. This CDR3 is 13 amino acids long. This CDR3 reads CATQRQTNQPQHF. The CDR3 DNA reads as TGTGCCACGCAACGACAGACGAATCAGCCCCAGCATTTT.

This sequence joins TRBV4-2 and TRBJ1-1, with unresolved D. The CDR3 totals 14 residues. V was trimmed by 0 bases and J by 4 bases, leaving 9 bases between them. Germline V gene data show CDR1 as LGHNA and CDR2 as YNFKEQ. The CDR3 region is CASSQEWRVTEAFF. The CDR3 nucleotides are TGTGCCAGCAGCCAAGAATGGAGGGTCACTGAAGCTTTCTTT.

Only a few counts were recorded for this clone. V is TRBV19 and J is TRBJ1-5; the match to TRBD1 covers 9 bases. CDR3 size: 17 residues. The J segment lost 6 bases and the V segment lost 3 bases, leaving 12 bases of the junction unmatched. The germline V gene encodes CDR1 LNHDA and CDR2 SQIVND (reference sequence). The CDR3, as DNA: TGTGCCAGTAGTATTCTCTCGGGACAGGGCGGTCCTCAGCCCCAGCATTTT. Translation gives CASSILSGQGGPQPQHF.

The V and J genes are TRBV19 and TRBJ1-1; 7 bases fit TRBD1. The length of the CDR3 is 13 residues. CDR1 and CDR2 (germline): LNHDA, SQIVND (reference sequence). V gave up 10 bases and J gave up 1 base; unmatched junction bases: 6. The CDR3 region is CATKDRTNTEAFF. The CDR3, as DNA: TGTGCCACTAAGGACAGGACGAACACTGAAGCTTTCTTT.

The chain links TRBV6-6 to TRBJ2-5; tentative D call: TRBD1 (5 bases). V gave up 0 bases and J gave up 4 bases, with 9 bases separating them. CDR1 MNHNY and CDR2 SVGAGI come from the germline V gene (reference sequence). The CDR3 spans 14 residues. The DNA for the CDR3 is TGTGCCAGCAGTTACTCGGCAGGGTCAGAGACCCAGTACTTC. Protein sequence: CASSYSAGSETQYF.

The J gene is TRBJ1-2, the V gene TRBV5-1; 8 bases match TRBD1. The CDR3 consists of 14 residues. V was pared by 1 base and J by 4 bases, with 3 bases of the junction left unmatched. Germline CDR1 SGHRS, CDR2 YFSETQ. CDR3 residues: CASSLQTGVYGYTF. The CDR3, as DNA: TGCGCCAGCAGCTTGCAGACAGGGGTCTATGGCTACACCTTC.

The chain recombines TRBV2 with TRBJ1-6, with TRBD1 identical over 8 bases. CDR3 size: 17 residues. The germline CDR1 and CDR2 sequences are SNHLY and FYNNEI. Germline trimming cut 6 bases from V and 7 bases from J; bases unmatched to any gene: 14. The CDR3 DNA reads TGTGCCAGCAGCGCTCGCCGCCAGGGGGCGAGGAATTCACCCCTCCACTTT. It yields the protein CASSARRQGARNSPLHF.

In this sample, this clone turned up many times. This chain joins TRBV19 and TRBJ1-1, with 8 bases lining up with TRBD1. Germline CDR1 and CDR2: LNHDA and SQIVND (reference sequence). V shed 7 bases, J shed 1 base, and the junction held 5 bases outside the gene matches. This CDR3 is built from 14 residues. In nucleotides, the CDR3 is TGTGCCAGTACCCATGGGACAGGGAACACTGAAGCTTTCTTT. Its translation is CASTHGTGNTEAFF.

The rearrangement links TRBV9 to TRBJ2-7; TRBD2 aligns across 10 bases. The germline gives CDR1 SGDLS, CDR2 YYNGEE. With 0 bases clipped from V and 4 bases from J, the junction kept 1 base outside the gene matches. The CDR3 is made up of 14 amino acids. CDR3 nucleotide sequence: TGTGCCAGCAGCGTAGCTAGCGGGAGTTACGAGCAGTACTTC. As protein: CASSVASGSYEQYF.

The sample holds one count of this clone. This CDR3 is CASSWATGGSEKLFF. The CDR3 DNA sequence: TGTGCCAGTAGTTGGGCGACAGGGGGAAGCGAAAAACTGTTTTTT. This sequence joins TRBV19 and TRBJ1-4; 9 bases match TRBD1. This CDR3 has 15 amino acids. Germline assignment: CDR1 LNHDA and CDR2 SQIVND (reference sequence). V lost 5 bases and J lost 8; bases outside the gene matches: 9.

Worth noting for this clone: At one boundary the junction diverges from the germline segment, which might be a read error. The chain recombines TRBV2 with TRBJ1-1; 8 bases match TRBD1. CDR3 length: 13 amino acids. The germline gives CDR1 SNHLY, CDR2 FYNNEI. In DNA form, the CDR3 reads TGTGCCAGCAGCCGGGACAGGAACACTGAAACTTTCTTT. Encoded protein: CASSRDRNTETFF.

V usage is TRBV3-1 (or the pseudogene TRBV3-2) and J usage is TRBJ2-2; D unclear. V lost 2 bases, J lost 8 bases, and 12 bases lay in between. Germline CDR1 and CDR2: LGHDT and YNNKEL (reference sequence). The CDR3 contains 14 residues. CDR3 DNA: TGTGCCAGCAGCCAATCAGATTGGCGGGGGGAGCTGTTTTTT. The encoded protein is CASSQSDWRGELFF.

The gene calls are TRBV19 and TRBJ2-5; 8 nucleotides line up with TRBD2. CDR3 length: 18 amino acids. CDR1 LNHDA and CDR2 SQIVND come from the germline V gene (reference sequence). The ends lost 4 bases at V and 2 bases at J; junction bases unmatched: 15. This chain's CDR3 is CASSRGAGAGVGQETQYF. In DNA form, the CDR3 reads TGTGCCAGTAGTAGGGGGGCCGGAGCGGGAGTAGGTCAAGAGACCCAGTACTTC.